The 5 T cell receptor beta chains given below trace back to one sample, sequenced in a study of T cells expressing NK-cell markers. After re-calling the 5' RACE reads, TCRdb lists one entry per CDR3 protein, DNA absent. This sample contains under 600,000 distinct CDR3 sequences. Sequencing was performed on blood T cells: a sorted CD56 or NKG2C T cell subset, CD4+ or CD8+ T cells, or bulk PBMC T cells (not recorded which). These receptors came from a woman aged 45-65 years in good health.

The chain recombines TRBV11-2 with TRBJ2-3; TCRdb's assignment of TRBD1 cannot be checked, as there is no DNA. Germline V gene sequence: CDR1 SGHAT, CDR2 FQNNGV. This CDR3 has 16 residues. CDR3 sequence reads: CASSLGQGAITDTQYF.

CDR3 sequence reads: CASARGITDTQYF. J is TRBJ2-3 and V is TRBV6-1; TCRdb's D call of TRBD1 is untestable without DNA. Germline-derived CDR1 and CDR2 are MNHNS and SASEGT. This CDR3 region has 13 residues.

The chain carries TRBV27 and TRBJ2-5; TCRdb lists TRBD1, though no DNA is available to test this call. The germline V gene encodes CDR1 MNHEY and CDR2 SMNVEV (reference sequence). The CDR3 totals 15 residues. CDR3 residues: CASSFGRGRGETQYF.

V gene TRBV10-3 combines with J gene TRBJ2-2; TCRdb names TRBD1, which stays unverified in the absence of DNA. Germline values: CDR1 ENHRY, CDR2 SYGVKD. This CDR3 has 14 amino acids. The CDR3 here is CAIGPTGGTGELFF.

J is TRBJ2-5 and V is TRBV7-6; lacking DNA, the TRBD1 call made by TCRdb goes unchecked. Germline CDR1 is SGHVS and CDR2 is FNYEAQ. The CDR3 is 16 residues long. CDR3 loop: CASSPGALDSRETQYF. The full variable domain, its missing parts supplied by reference TRBV7-6 and TRBJ2-5, is GAGVSQSPRYKVTKRGQDVALRCDPISGHVSLYWYRQALGQGPEFLTYFNYEAQQDKSGLPNDRFSAERPEGSISTLTIQRTEQRDSAMYRCASSPGALDSRETQYFGPGTRLLVL.